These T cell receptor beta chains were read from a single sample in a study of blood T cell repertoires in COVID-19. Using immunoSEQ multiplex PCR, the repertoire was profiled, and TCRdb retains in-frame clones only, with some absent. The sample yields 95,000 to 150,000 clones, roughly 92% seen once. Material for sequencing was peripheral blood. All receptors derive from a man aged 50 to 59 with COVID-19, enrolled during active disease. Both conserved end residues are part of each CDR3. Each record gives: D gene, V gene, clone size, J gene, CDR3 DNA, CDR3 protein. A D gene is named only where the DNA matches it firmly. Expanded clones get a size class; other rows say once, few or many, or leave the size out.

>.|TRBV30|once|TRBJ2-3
TGTGCCTGGGGTCTACAGGGCACAGATACGCAGTATTTT
CAWGLQGTDTQYF
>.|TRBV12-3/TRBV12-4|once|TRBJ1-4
TGTGCCAGCAGTTCCCTCAATGAAAAACTGTTTTTT
CASSSLNEKLFF
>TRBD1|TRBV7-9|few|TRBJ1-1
TGTGCCAGCAGCTCGGGACAGGGGAACACTGAAGCTTTCTTT
CASSSGQGNTEAFF
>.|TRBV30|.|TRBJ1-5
TGTGCCTGGAGTACAGAAGCGGGGCAGCCCCAGCATTTT
CAWSTEAGQPQHF
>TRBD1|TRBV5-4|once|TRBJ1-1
TGTGCCAGCAGCGGACAGGGGGCGAGCGCCAAAGCTTTCTTT
CASSGQGASAKAFF
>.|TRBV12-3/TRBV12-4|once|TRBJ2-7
TGTGCCAGCAGCCTAATACCCCAGGGCGAGCAGTACTTC
CASSLIPQGEQYF
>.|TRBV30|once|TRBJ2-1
TGTGCGGCTTTACAGGGAAGCACATACAATGAGCAGTTCTTC
CAALQGSTYNEQFF
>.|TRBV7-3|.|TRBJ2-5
TGTGCCAGCAGCTTGATGGGGGCTGGGGAGACCCAGTACTTC
CASSLMGAGETQYF
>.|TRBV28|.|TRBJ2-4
TGTGCCAGCACTACTCTAGCCAAAAACATTCAGTACTTC
CASTTLAKNIQYF
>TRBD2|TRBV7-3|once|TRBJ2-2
TGTGCCAGCAGCCCGCTAGCGGGTATTACCGGGGAGCTGTTTTTT
CASSPLAGITGELFF
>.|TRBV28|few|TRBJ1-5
TGTGCCAGCAGTTTCCTGGCCATTATGGCCCAGCCCCAGCATTTT
CASSFLAIMAQPQHF
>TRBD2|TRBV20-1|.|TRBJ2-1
TGCAGTGCTAGTCCCCTAGCGGCCTACAATGAGCAGTTCTTC
CSASPLAAYNEQFF
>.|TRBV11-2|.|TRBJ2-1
TGTGCCAGCAGCCCCAGACAGGGAGGCGATGAGCAGTTCTTC
CASSPRQGGDEQFF
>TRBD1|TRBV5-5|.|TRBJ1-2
TGTGCCAGCAGCTTGGGGGCGACAGGGGGAACGGTTGGCTACACCTTC
CASSLGATGGTVGYTF
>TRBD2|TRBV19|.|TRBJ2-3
TGTGCCAGTAGTATACCTAGCGGGAGCACAGATACGCAGTATTTT
CASSIPSGSTDTQYF
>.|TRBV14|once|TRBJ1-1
TGTGCCAGCAGCCAAGCTAAGACACTGAACACTGAAGCTTTCTTT
CASSQAKTLNTEAFF
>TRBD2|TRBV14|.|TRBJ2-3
TGTGCCAGCAGCCAAGGTCTAGCGGGAGCTCCGCAGTATTTT
CASSQGLAGAPQYF
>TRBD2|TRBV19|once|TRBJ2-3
TGTGCCAGTAGTCCCAGGATAGCGGGAGTTGGAGATACGCAGTATTTT
CASSPRIAGVGDTQYF
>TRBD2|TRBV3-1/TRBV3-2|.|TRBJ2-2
TGTGCCAGCAGCCAAGATGGGACTAGCGGGAGGGAGTACACCGGGGAGCTGTTTTTT
CASSQDGTSGREYTGELFF
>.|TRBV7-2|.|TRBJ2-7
TGTGCCAGCAGCTTAGCGCCAGCGAAGGCCTACGAGCAGTACTTC
CASSLAPAKAYEQYF
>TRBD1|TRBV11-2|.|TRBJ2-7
TGTGCCAGCAGCACTCGGACAGGGGTGGGCGAGCAGTACTTC
CASSTRTGVGEQYF
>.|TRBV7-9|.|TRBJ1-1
TGTGCCAGCAGCTTAGTAGTGCGGAACACTGAAGCTTTCTTT
CASSLVVRNTEAFF